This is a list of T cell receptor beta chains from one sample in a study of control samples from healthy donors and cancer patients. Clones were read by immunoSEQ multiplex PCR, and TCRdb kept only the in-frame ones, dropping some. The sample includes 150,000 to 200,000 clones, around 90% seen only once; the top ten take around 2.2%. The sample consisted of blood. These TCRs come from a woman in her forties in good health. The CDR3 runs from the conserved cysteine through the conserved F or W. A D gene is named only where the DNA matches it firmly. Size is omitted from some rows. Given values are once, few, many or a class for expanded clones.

CDR3nt: TGTGCCAGCAGCAGAGGTCAGGATTGCGACACTGAAGCTTTCTTT; CDR3aa: CASSRGQDCDTEAFF; len: 15; v_gene: TRBV21-1; abundance: NA; d_gene: NA; j_gene: TRBJ1-1
CDR3nt: TGTGCCAGCGGGAACAGGGGACGGGGAAACAATGAGCAGTTCTTC; CDR3aa: CASGNRGRGNNEQFF; len: 15; v_gene: TRBV6-5; abundance: NA; d_gene: TRBD1; j_gene: TRBJ2-1
CDR3nt: TGTGCCAGCCATGACAGGGCGGGAAACACCATATATTTT; CDR3aa: CASHDRAGNTIYF; len: 13; v_gene: TRBV28; abundance: NA; d_gene: TRBD1; j_gene: TRBJ1-3
CDR3nt: TGTGCCAGCAGTGAATTTGGCAGCTCGAACACTGAAGCTTTCTTT; CDR3aa: CASSEFGSSNTEAFF; len: 15; v_gene: TRBV2; abundance: NA; d_gene: NA; j_gene: TRBJ1-1
CDR3nt: TGTGCCAGTAGTAGGGGGGACAGGTCTATGTTCTTC; CDR3aa: CASSRGDRSMFF; len: 12; v_gene: TRBV19; abundance: NA; d_gene: TRBD1; j_gene: TRBJ2-1
CDR3nt: TGTGCCAGCAGTTACGGACAGGGCGTCTTGAACACTGAAGCTTTCTTT; CDR3aa: CASSYGQGVLNTEAFF; len: 16; v_gene: TRBV6-5; abundance: NA; d_gene: TRBD1; j_gene: TRBJ1-1
CDR3nt: TGTGCCAGCAGCTTCCTAGTCAACCCCAAGGGCATGAACACTGAAGCTTTCTTT; CDR3aa: CASSFLVNPKGMNTEAFF; len: 18; v_gene: TRBV5-4; abundance: NA; d_gene: NA; j_gene: TRBJ1-1
CDR3nt: TGTGCCAGCAGCTTGGTTGAGGGGGAACCCCTCCACTTT; CDR3aa: CASSLVEGEPLHF; len: 13; v_gene: TRBV5-6; abundance: NA; d_gene: NA; j_gene: TRBJ1-6
CDR3nt: TGTGCCAGCAGCCAAACCTCCTCTCGTCTTGAGCAGTTCTTC; CDR3aa: CASSQTSSRLEQFF; len: 14; v_gene: TRBV3-1/TRBV3-2; abundance: NA; d_gene: NA; j_gene: TRBJ2-1
CDR3nt: TGCGCCAGCAGCTCGCAGGGACAGCTAGAAAAACTGTTTTTT; CDR3aa: CASSSQGQLEKLFF; len: 14; v_gene: TRBV5-1; abundance: NA; d_gene: TRBD1; j_gene: TRBJ1-4
CDR3nt: TGCGCCAGCAGCTTGGCCTTCGAGCTAGCGGGGGGGTTAGATGAGCAGTTCTTC; CDR3aa: CASSLAFELAGGLDEQFF; len: 18; v_gene: TRBV5-1; abundance: NA; d_gene: TRBD2; j_gene: TRBJ2-1
CDR3nt: TGTGCCAGCAGCTTACAGGGGGCGGCCGGGGGCTACACCTTC; CDR3aa: CASSLQGAAGGYTF; len: 14; v_gene: TRBV11-2; abundance: NA; d_gene: TRBD1; j_gene: TRBJ1-2
CDR3nt: TGTGCCAGCAGTGAGTTGGGGGATGCCAATCAGCCCCAGCATTTT; CDR3aa: CASSELGDANQPQHF; len: 15; v_gene: TRBV2; abundance: NA; d_gene: NA; j_gene: TRBJ1-5
CDR3nt: TGTGCCAGCAATCGGGACAGGGGGTACGAGCAGTACTTC; CDR3aa: CASNRDRGYEQYF; len: 13; v_gene: TRBV6-5; abundance: NA; d_gene: TRBD1; j_gene: TRBJ2-7
CDR3nt: TGTGCCAGCAGCCTAGGCTACGAGCAGTACTTC; CDR3aa: CASSLGYEQYF; len: 11; v_gene: TRBV5-6; abundance: NA; d_gene: NA; j_gene: TRBJ2-7
CDR3nt: TGTGCCAGCCGACGGGACAGGGGAGGCAATCAGCCCCAGCATTTT; CDR3aa: CASRRDRGGNQPQHF; len: 15; v_gene: TRBV6-5; abundance: NA; d_gene: TRBD1; j_gene: TRBJ1-5
CDR3nt: TGTGCCAGCAGCCATAACAGGGGTGGTCTGTACGAGCAGTACTTC; CDR3aa: CASSHNRGGLYEQYF; len: 15; v_gene: TRBV3-1/TRBV3-2; abundance: NA; d_gene: TRBD1; j_gene: TRBJ2-7
CDR3nt: TGTGCCAGCAGCCAACCCTGGACAGGGGCTGAGGACACTGAAGCTTTCTTT; CDR3aa: CASSQPWTGAEDTEAFF; len: 17; v_gene: TRBV4-2; abundance: NA; d_gene: TRBD1; j_gene: TRBJ1-1
CDR3nt: TGTGCCAGCAGCTTCGCCGGCGGGCAGCCCCAGCATTTT; CDR3aa: CASSFAGGQPQHF; len: 13; v_gene: TRBV7-2; abundance: NA; d_gene: NA; j_gene: TRBJ1-5
CDR3nt: TGCGCCAGCAGCCCCGCCGGGACAGTAAATCAGCCCCAGCATTTT; CDR3aa: CASSPAGTVNQPQHF; len: 15; v_gene: TRBV4-1; abundance: NA; d_gene: TRBD1; j_gene: TRBJ1-5
CDR3nt: TGCGCCAGCAGCCCGACAGGGCCTCTTCCCTACGAGCAGTACTTC; CDR3aa: CASSPTGPLPYEQYF; len: 15; v_gene: TRBV5-1; abundance: NA; d_gene: TRBD1; j_gene: TRBJ2-7
CDR3nt: TGTGCCAGCACCCCAGGATGGGGCGGGGGGGCCTACGAGCAGTACTTC; CDR3aa: CASTPGWGGGAYEQYF; len: 16; v_gene: TRBV5-6; abundance: NA; d_gene: TRBD2; j_gene: TRBJ2-7
CDR3nt: TGTGCCAGCAGTCAGCTAGCGGGGGTTTACAATGAGCAGTTCTTC; CDR3aa: CASSQLAGVYNEQFF; len: 15; v_gene: TRBV3-1/TRBV3-2; abundance: once; d_gene: TRBD2; j_gene: TRBJ2-1
CDR3nt: TGTGCCAGCAGCGTACAGGGTTGGGGCTACACCTTC; CDR3aa: CASSVQGWGYTF; len: 12; v_gene: TRBV13; abundance: NA; d_gene: NA; j_gene: TRBJ1-2
CDR3nt: TGTGCCAGTAGTATAGGGAGCGGGGTCTCCTACGAGCAGTACTTC; CDR3aa: CASSIGSGVSYEQYF; len: 15; v_gene: TRBV19; abundance: NA; d_gene: TRBD2; j_gene: TRBJ2-7
CDR3nt: TGTGCCAGCAGTTTATGGGCCACCCTGGCCACTGAAGCTTTCTTT; CDR3aa: CASSLWATLATEAFF; len: 15; v_gene: TRBV27; abundance: NA; d_gene: NA; j_gene: TRBJ1-1
CDR3nt: TGTGCCAGCAGCCAAGTGGGAGGGGCGAACACCATATATTTT; CDR3aa: CASSQVGGANTIYF; len: 14; v_gene: TRBV3-1/TRBV3-2; abundance: NA; d_gene: NA; j_gene: TRBJ1-3
CDR3nt: TGTGCCAGCTCATCCTGGACGGAGAACACTGAAGCTTTCTTT; CDR3aa: CASSSWTENTEAFF; len: 14; v_gene: TRBV18; abundance: NA; d_gene: NA; j_gene: TRBJ1-1
CDR3nt: TGTGCCAGCAGCCACTTCATAGCCCGGGGGGGGGCAGATACGCAGTATTTT; CDR3aa: CASSHFIARGGADTQYF; len: 17; v_gene: TRBV2; abundance: NA; d_gene: TRBD2; j_gene: TRBJ2-3
CDR3nt: TGTGCCAGCAGTGAAGCACAGGGAACCGAGCAGTACTTC; CDR3aa: CASSEAQGTEQYF; len: 13; v_gene: TRBV6-1; abundance: few; d_gene: NA; j_gene: TRBJ2-7
CDR3nt: TGTGCCAGCAGCTTGTTCAGTGGCCTGAATGAGCAGTTCTTC; CDR3aa: CASSLFSGLNEQFF; len: 14; v_gene: TRBV5-8; abundance: few; d_gene: NA; j_gene: TRBJ2-1
CDR3nt: TGTGCCAGCAGCTTAGAATCACGACAGTCACCCCAGTACTTC; CDR3aa: CASSLESRQSPQYF; len: 14; v_gene: TRBV7-9; abundance: NA; d_gene: NA; j_gene: TRBJ2-5
CDR3nt: TGTGCCAGCAGACGCGGACAGGGAGCAGGGAACACCATATATTTT; CDR3aa: CASRRGQGAGNTIYF; len: 15; v_gene: TRBV11-2; abundance: NA; d_gene: TRBD1; j_gene: TRBJ1-3
CDR3nt: TGTGCCAGCAGCCAAGACAGAGAAGCTTTCTTT; CDR3aa: CASSQDREAFF; len: 11; v_gene: TRBV12-3/TRBV12-4; abundance: once; d_gene: NA; j_gene: TRBJ1-1
CDR3nt: TGCGCCAGCAGCTCCGTATCGGGGGCGAGAGGCACTGAAGCTTTCTTT; CDR3aa: CASSSVSGARGTEAFF; len: 16; v_gene: TRBV5-1; abundance: once; d_gene: NA; j_gene: TRBJ1-1
CDR3nt: TGTGCCAGCCGAAGGGGGGGGCTTCTTGGTGGCTACACCTTC; CDR3aa: CASRRGGLLGGYTF; len: 14; v_gene: TRBV6-5; abundance: NA; d_gene: NA; j_gene: TRBJ1-2
CDR3nt: TGTGCCAGCAGCCCCCTGGTGGGTAGCACAGATACGCAGTATTTT; CDR3aa: CASSPLVGSTDTQYF; len: 15; v_gene: TRBV14; abundance: NA; d_gene: NA; j_gene: TRBJ2-3
CDR3nt: TGTGCCAGTAGAAGGAGGGGTAGCAATCAGCCCCAGCATTTT; CDR3aa: CASRRRGSNQPQHF; len: 14; v_gene: TRBV28; abundance: NA; d_gene: NA; j_gene: TRBJ1-5
CDR3nt: TGTGCCAGCAGCTTCCGGGGATCCGGTGAAAAACTGTTTTTT; CDR3aa: CASSFRGSGEKLFF; len: 14; v_gene: TRBV5-4; abundance: NA; d_gene: NA; j_gene: TRBJ1-4
CDR3nt: TGTGCCAGCAGCCAAGAGGAAACAGGGGGACCGAGCAAGTACTTC; CDR3aa: CASSQEETGGPSKYF; len: 15; v_gene: TRBV3-1/TRBV3-2; abundance: NA; d_gene: TRBD1; j_gene: TRBJ2-4
CDR3nt: TGTGCCAGCAGTTCACGACTAGCGGGGGGGCGGAATGAGCAGTTCTTC; CDR3aa: CASSSRLAGGRNEQFF; len: 16; v_gene: TRBV6-2/TRBV6-3; abundance: NA; d_gene: TRBD2; j_gene: TRBJ2-1
CDR3nt: TGTGCCAGCCCAGAAGCTTTCTTT; CDR3aa: CASPEAFF; len: 8; v_gene: TRBV7-9; abundance: NA; d_gene: NA; j_gene: TRBJ1-1
CDR3nt: TGTGCCAGCAGTGAAAGGGGCACTGAAGCTTTCTTT; CDR3aa: CASSERGTEAFF; len: 12; v_gene: TRBV3-1/TRBV3-2; abundance: NA; d_gene: NA; j_gene: TRBJ1-1
CDR3nt: TGTGCCAGCATTCACTATGGCTACACCTTC; CDR3aa: CASIHYGYTF; len: 10; v_gene: TRBV12-3/TRBV12-4; abundance: once; d_gene: NA; j_gene: TRBJ1-2
CDR3nt: TGTGCCAGTAGCCTAGCGGGGTCTACCTACGAGCAGTACTTC; CDR3aa: CASSLAGSTYEQYF; len: 14; v_gene: TRBV19; abundance: NA; d_gene: TRBD2; j_gene: TRBJ2-7
CDR3nt: TGCGCCAGCAGCCAAGCCTGGGGGGGGGCAGGGCCCCAGCATTTT; CDR3aa: CASSQAWGGAGPQHF; len: 15; v_gene: TRBV4-1; abundance: NA; d_gene: NA; j_gene: TRBJ1-5
CDR3nt: TGTGCCAGCAGTTCCTGGGGCGGCACTGAAGCTTTCTTT; CDR3aa: CASSSWGGTEAFF; len: 13; v_gene: TRBV27; abundance: NA; d_gene: NA; j_gene: TRBJ1-1
CDR3nt: TGTGCCACCAGGAGTGGAAGGGGAGCAGATACGCAGTATTTT; CDR3aa: CATRSGRGADTQYF; len: 14; v_gene: TRBV24-1; abundance: NA; d_gene: NA; j_gene: TRBJ2-3
CDR3nt: TGTGCCAGCAGTTACTCTATGGGAATCGTGTACAATGAGCAGTTCTTC; CDR3aa: CASSYSMGIVYNEQFF; len: 16; v_gene: TRBV6-6; abundance: NA; d_gene: NA; j_gene: TRBJ2-1
CDR3nt: TGTGCCAGCAGTCCTTGGACAGGGGGGGATGAGGCCCTCCACTTT; CDR3aa: CASSPWTGGDEALHF; len: 15; v_gene: TRBV6-6; abundance: NA; d_gene: TRBD1; j_gene: TRBJ1-6
CDR3nt: TGTGCCAGCAGCCCGGACGGAGAAGCTTTCTTT; CDR3aa: CASSPDGEAFF; len: 11; v_gene: TRBV13; abundance: NA; d_gene: NA; j_gene: TRBJ1-1
CDR3nt: TGTGCCAGCAATCACCAGGGGTACCAAGAGACCCAGTACTTC; CDR3aa: CASNHQGYQETQYF; len: 14; v_gene: TRBV5-4; abundance: NA; d_gene: NA; j_gene: TRBJ2-5